These 7 T cell receptor beta chains share one sample of origin, sequenced in a study of T cells in Graves' hyperthyroidism and ophthalmopathy. RNA transcripts were the template for amplifying TCR beta CDR3 regions. The HTBI primer set drove a first-round RT-PCR of the TCR CDR3. Using its own MiXCR run on the multiplex PCR reads, TCRdb lists one record per CDR3 protein. The profile shows about 640,000 distinct CDR3 sequences, about 20% of them singletons. The sequencing input was blood. These receptors all stem from a man aged 25-45 years with Graves' ophthalmopathy.

In its sample, this clonotype was seen a few times. The chain is built from TRBV20-1 and TRBJ2-1; unclear D gene. Trimming took off 3 bases at V and 6 bases at J, with 6 bases between the two ends. CDR3 length equals 11 residues. Per the germline V gene, CDR1 is DFQATT and CDR2 is SNEGSKA (reference sequence). The CDR3 is CSARGRNEQFF. The CDR3 DNA follows: TGCAGTGCTAGGGGTCGCAATGAGCAGTTCTTC.

This clonotype occurred many times. The CDR3 reads CASSPRAGREQYF. CDR3 coding DNA: TGTGCCAGCAGTCCCCGAGCTGGGAGGGAGCAGTACTTC. J is TRBJ2-7 and V is TRBV28; the D gene is possibly TRBD2 (6 bases). From germline, CDR1 is MDHEN and CDR2 SYDVKM. V gave up 5 bases and J gave up 7 bases, with 15 bases separating them. This CDR3 region has 13 residues.

The V call is TRBV30, the J call TRBJ1-1; D may be TRBD1 (6 bases). Deletions cut 4 bases from V and 5 bases from J, with 23 bases between. The CDR3 covers 16 residues. The germline V gene encodes CDR1 GTSNPN and CDR2 SVGIG (reference sequence). The CDR3 DNA is TGTGCCTGGAATCCCATCGGGACGGGGGGCCGGACTGAAGCTTTCTTT. Amino acid sequence: CAWNPIGTGGRTEAFF.

The DNA for the CDR3 is TGCAGTGCTAGATTTCCCCGGGGCCAGACGGCCACTGAAGCTTTCTTT. Amino acid sequence: CSARFPRGQTATEAFF. J is TRBJ1-1 and V is TRBV20-1; TRBD1 might be the D (5 bases). Germline-derived CDR1 and CDR2 are DFQATT and SNEGSKA (reference sequence). V lost 2 bases and J 4 bases, leaving 20 bases between the germline ends. CDR3 length equals 16 residues.

This clonotype occurred a few times. The chain uses TRBV2 and TRBJ1-6; TRBD1 is a possible D gene (5 bases). The V end lost 7 bases, the J end lost 0 bases, and 16 bases lay between the germline ends. The CDR3 loop spans 17 amino acids. Germline V gene data show CDR1 as SNHLY and CDR2 as FYNNEI. The CDR3 DNA is TGTGCCAGCACCCCCGAAACAGGAAGCTCCTATAATTCACCCCTCCACTTT. This translates into CASTPETGSSYNSPLHF.

Here the CDR3 DNA reads TGCGCCAGCAGCCAAGAGCGGGCGGGGAACTATGGCTACACCTTC. Its translation is CASSQERAGNYGYTF. This rearrangement joins TRBV4-1 to TRBJ1-2; D remains ambiguous. Trimming shortened V by 0 bases and J by 2 bases, and 10 bases separated the two germline ends. Per the germline V gene, CDR1 is MGHRA and CDR2 is YSYEKL. The CDR3 spans 15 residues.

This clonotype occurred once. The V gene is TRBV28, the J gene TRBJ2-1; either TRBD1 or TRBD2 may supply D (5 bases each). Trimming removed 11 bases at V and 2 bases at J, with 19 bases between. The CDR3 spans 15 residues. Germline V CDR1 and CDR2: MDHEN, SYDVKM. The CDR3 DNA reads as TGTGCCTGCCGTCCCACGAGGGGTGCCTACAATGAGCAGTTCTTC. Its translation is CACRPTRGAYNEQFF.